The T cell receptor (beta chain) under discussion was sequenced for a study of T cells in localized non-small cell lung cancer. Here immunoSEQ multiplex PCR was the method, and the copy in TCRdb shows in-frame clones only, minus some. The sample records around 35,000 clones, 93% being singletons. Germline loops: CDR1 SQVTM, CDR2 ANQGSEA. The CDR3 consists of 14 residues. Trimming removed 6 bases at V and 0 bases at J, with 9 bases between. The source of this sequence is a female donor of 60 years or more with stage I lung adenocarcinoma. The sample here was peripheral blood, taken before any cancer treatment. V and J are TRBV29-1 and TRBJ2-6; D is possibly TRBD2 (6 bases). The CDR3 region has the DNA TGCAGCGTAAGGGACTTCTCTGGGGCCAACGTCCTGACTTTC. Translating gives CSVRDFSGANVLTF.